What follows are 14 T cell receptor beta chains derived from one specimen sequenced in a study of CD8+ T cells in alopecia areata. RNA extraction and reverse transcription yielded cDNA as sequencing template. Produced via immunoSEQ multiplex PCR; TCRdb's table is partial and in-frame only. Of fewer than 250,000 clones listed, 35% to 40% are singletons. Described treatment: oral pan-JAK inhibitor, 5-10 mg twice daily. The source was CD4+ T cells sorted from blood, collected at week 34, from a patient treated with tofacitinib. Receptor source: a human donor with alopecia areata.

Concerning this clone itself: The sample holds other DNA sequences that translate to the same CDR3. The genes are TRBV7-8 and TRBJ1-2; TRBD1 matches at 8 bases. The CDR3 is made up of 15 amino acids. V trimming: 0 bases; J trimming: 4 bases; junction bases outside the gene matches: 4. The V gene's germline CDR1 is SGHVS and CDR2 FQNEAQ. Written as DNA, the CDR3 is TGTGCCAGCAGCTTAGCCTCAGGGGGCTCCTATGGCTACACCTTC. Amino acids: CASSLASGGSYGYTF.

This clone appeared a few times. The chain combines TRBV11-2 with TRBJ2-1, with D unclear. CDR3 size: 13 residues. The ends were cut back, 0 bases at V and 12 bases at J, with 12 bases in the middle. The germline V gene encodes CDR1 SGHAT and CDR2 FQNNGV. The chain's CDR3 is CASSLDPGEVQFF. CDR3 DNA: TGTGCCAGCAGCTTAGACCCAGGTGAGGTGCAGTTCTTC. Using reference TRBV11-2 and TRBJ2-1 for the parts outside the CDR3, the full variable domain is EAGVAQSPRYKIIEKRQSVAFWCNPISGHATLYWYQQILGQGPKLLIQFQNNGVVDDSQLPKDRFSAERLKGVDSTLKIQPAKLEDSAVYLCASSLDPGEVQFFGPGTRLTVL.

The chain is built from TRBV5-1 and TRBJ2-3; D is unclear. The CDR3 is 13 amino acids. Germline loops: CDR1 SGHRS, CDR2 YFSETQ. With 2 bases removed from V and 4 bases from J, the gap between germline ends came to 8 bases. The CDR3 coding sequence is TGCGCCAGCAGCTTCTCTGCGTCAGATACGCAGTATTTT. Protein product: CASSFSASDTQYF.

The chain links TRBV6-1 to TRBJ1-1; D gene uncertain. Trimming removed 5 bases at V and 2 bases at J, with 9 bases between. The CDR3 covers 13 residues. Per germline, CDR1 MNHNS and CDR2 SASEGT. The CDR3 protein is CASSLKRNTEAFF. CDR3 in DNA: TGTGCCAGCAGTCTTAAGAGAAACACTGAAGCTTTCTTT.

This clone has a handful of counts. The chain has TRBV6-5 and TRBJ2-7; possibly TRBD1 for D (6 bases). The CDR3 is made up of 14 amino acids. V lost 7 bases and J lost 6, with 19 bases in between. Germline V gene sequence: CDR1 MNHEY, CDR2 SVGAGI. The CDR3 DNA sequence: TGTGCCAGCATAAGATCCCCAGGGGAACCCGAGCAGTACTTC. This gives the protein CASIRSPGEPEQYF.

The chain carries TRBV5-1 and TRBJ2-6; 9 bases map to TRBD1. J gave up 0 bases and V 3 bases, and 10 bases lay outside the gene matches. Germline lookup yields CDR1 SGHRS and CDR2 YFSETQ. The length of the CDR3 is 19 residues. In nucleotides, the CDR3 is TGCGCCAGCAGCTCCCGGAGGGACAGGGACTCCTCTGGGGCCAACGTCCTGACTTTC. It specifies CASSSRRDRDSSGANVLTF. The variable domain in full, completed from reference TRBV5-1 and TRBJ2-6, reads KAGVTQTPRYLIKTRGQQVTLSCSPISGHRSVSWYQQTPGQGLQFLFEYFSETQRNKGNFPGRFSGRQFSNSRSEMNVSTLELGDSALYLCASSSRRDRDSSGANVLTFGAGSRLTVL.

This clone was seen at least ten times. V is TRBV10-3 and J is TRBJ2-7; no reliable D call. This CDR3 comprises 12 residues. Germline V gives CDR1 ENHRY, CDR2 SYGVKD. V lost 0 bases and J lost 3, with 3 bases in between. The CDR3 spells CAISESDYEQYF. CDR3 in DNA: TGTGCCATCAGTGAGTCGGACTACGAGCAGTACTTC.

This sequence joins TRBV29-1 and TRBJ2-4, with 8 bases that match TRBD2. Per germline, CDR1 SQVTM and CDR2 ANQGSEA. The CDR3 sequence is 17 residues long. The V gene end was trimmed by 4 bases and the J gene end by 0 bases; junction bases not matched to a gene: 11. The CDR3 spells CSVVSLAGFEAKNIQYF. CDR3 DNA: TGCAGCGTTGTTTCGCTAGCGGGCTTTGAAGCCAAAAACATTCAGTACTTC.

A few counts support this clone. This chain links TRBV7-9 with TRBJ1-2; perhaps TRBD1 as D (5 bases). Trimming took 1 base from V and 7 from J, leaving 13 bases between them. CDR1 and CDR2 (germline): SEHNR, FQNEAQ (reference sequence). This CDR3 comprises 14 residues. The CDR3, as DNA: TGTGCCAGCAGCTTAGAAGCCGGGACGGGTGGCTACACCTTC. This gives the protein CASSLEAGTGGYTF.

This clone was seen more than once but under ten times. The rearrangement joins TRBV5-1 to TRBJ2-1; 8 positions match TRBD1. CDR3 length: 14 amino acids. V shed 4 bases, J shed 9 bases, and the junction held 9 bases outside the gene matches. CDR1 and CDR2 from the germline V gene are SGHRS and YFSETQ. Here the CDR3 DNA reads TGCGCCAGCAGCCTAAGAGGACAGGGAGGTGAGCAGTTCTTC. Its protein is CASSLRGQGGEQFF.

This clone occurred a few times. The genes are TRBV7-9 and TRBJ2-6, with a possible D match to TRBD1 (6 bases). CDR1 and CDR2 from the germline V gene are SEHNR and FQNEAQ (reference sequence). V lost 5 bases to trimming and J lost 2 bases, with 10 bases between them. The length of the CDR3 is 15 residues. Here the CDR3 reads CASSRPGAGANVLTF. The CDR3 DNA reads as TGTGCCAGCAGCCGGCCAGGGGCTGGGGCCAACGTCCTGACTTTC.

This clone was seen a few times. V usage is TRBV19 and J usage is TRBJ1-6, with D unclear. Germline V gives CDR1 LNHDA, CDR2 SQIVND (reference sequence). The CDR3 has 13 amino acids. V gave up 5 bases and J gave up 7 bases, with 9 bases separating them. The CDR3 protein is CASSSGPNSPLHF. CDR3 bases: TGTGCCAGTAGTTCCGGTCCAAATTCACCCCTCCACTTT.

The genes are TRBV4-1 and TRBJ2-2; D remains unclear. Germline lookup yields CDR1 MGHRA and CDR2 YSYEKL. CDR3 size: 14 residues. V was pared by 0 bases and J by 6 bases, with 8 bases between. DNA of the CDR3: TGCGCCAGCAGCCAAGATCTCCGGGCCGGGGAGCTGTTTTTT. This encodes CASSQDLRAGELFF.

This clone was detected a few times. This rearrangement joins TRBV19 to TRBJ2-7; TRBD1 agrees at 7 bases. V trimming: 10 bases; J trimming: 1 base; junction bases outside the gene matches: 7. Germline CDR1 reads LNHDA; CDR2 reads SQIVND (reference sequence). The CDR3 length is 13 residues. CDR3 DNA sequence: TGTGCCATTGACAGGGAGAGGTCCTACGAGCAGTACTTC. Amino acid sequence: CAIDRERSYEQYF.